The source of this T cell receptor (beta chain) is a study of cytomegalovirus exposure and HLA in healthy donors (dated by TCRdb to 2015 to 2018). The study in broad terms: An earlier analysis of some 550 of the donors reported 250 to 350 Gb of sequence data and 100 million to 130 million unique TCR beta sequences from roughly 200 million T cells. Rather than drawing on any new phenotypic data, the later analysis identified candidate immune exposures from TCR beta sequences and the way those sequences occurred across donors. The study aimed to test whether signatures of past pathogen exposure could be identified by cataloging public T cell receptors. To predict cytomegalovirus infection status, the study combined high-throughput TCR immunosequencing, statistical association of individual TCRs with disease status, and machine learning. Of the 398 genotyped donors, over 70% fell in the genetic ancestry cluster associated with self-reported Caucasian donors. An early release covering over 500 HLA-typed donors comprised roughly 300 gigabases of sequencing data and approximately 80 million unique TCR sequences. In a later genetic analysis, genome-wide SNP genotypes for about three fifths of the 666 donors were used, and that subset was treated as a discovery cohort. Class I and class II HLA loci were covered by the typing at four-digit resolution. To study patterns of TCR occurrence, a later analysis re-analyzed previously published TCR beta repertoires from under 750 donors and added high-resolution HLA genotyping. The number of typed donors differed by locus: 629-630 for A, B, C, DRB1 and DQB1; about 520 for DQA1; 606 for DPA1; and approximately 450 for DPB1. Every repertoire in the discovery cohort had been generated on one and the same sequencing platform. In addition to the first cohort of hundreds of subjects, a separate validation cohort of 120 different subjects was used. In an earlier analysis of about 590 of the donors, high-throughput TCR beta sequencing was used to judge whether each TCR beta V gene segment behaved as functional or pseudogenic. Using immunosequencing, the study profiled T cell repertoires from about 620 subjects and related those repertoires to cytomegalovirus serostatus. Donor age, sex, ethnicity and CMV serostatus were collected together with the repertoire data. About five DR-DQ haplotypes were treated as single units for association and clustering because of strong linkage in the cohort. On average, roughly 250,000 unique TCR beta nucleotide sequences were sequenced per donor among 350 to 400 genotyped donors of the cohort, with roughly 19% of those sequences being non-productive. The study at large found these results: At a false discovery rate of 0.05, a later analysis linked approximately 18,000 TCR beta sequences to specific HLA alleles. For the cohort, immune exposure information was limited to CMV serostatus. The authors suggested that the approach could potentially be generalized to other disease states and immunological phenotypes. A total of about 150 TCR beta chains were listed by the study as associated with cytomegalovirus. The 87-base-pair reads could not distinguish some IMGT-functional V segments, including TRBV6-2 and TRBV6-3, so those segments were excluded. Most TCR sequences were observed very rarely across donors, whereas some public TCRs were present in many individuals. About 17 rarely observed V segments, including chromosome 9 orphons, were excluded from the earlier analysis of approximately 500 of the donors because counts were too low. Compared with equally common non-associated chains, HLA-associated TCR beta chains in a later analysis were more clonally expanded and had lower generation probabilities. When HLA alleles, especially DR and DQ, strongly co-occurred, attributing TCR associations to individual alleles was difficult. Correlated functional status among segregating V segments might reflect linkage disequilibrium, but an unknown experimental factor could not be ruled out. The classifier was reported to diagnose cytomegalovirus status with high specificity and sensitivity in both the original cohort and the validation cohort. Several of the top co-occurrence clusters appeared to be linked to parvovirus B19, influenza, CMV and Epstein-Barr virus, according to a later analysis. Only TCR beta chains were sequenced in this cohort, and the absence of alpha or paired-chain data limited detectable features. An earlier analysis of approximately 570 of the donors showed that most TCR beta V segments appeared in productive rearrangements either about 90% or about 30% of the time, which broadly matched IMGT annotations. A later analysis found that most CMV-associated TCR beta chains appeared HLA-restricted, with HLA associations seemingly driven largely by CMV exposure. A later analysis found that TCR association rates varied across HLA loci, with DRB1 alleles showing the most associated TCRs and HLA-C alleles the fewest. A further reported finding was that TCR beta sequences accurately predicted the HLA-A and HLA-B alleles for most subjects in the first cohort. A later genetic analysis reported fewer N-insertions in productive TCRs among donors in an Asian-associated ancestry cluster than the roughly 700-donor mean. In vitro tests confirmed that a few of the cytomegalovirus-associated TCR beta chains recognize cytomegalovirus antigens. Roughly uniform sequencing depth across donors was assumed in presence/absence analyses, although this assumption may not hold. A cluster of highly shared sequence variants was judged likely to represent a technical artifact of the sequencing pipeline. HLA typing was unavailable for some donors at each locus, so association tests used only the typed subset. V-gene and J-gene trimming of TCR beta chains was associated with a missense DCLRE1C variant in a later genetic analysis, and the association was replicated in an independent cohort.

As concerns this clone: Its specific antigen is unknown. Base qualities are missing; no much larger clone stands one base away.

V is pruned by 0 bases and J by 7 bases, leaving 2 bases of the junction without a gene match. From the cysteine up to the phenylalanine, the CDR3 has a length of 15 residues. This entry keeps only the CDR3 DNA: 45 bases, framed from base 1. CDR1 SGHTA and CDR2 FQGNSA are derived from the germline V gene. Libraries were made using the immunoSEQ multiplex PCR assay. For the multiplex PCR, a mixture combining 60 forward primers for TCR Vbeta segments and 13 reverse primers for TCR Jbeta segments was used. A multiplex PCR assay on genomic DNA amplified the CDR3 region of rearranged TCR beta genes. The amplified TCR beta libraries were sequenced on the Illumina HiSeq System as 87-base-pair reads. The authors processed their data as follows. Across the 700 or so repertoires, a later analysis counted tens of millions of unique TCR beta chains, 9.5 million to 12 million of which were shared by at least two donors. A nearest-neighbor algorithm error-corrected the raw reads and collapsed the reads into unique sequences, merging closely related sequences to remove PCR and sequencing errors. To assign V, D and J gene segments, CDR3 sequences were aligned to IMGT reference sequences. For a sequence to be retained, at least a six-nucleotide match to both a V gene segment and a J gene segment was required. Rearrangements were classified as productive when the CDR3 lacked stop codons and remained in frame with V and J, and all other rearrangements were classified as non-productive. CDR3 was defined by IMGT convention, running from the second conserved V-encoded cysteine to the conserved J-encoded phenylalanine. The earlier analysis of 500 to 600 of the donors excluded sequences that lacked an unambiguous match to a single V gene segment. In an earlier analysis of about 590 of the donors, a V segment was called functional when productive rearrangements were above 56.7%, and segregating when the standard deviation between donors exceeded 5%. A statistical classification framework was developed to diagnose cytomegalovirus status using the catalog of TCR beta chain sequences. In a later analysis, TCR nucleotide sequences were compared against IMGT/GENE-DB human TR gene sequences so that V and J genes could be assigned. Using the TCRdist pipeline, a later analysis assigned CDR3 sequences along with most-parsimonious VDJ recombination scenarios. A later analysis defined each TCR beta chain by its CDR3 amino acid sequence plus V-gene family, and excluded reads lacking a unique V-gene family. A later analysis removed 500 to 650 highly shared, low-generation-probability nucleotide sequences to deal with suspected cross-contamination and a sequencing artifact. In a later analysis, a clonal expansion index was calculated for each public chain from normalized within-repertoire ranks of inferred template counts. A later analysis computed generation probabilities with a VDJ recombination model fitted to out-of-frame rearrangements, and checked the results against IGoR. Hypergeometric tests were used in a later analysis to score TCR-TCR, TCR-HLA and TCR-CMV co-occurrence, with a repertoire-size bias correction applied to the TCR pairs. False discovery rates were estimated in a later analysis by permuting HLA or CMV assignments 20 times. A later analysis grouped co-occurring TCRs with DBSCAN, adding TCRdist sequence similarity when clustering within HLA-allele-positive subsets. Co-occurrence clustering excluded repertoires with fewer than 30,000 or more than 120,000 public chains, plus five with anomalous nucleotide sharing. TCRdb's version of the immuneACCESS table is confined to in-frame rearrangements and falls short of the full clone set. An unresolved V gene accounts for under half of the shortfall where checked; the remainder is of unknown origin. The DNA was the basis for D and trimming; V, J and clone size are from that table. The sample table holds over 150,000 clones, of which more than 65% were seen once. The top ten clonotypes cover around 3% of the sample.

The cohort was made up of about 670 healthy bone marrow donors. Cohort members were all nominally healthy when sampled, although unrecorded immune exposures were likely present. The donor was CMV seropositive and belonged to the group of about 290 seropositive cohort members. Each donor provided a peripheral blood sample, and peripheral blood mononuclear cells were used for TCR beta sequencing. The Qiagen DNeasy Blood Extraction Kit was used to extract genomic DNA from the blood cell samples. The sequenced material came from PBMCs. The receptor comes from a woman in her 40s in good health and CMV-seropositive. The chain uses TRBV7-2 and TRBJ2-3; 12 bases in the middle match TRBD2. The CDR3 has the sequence CASSLALAGGYTQYF. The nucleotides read TGTGCCAGCAGCTTAGCCCTAGCGGGGGGGTATACGCAGTATTTT. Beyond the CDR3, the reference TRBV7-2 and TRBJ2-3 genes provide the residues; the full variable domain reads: GAGVSQSPSNKVTEKGKDVELRCDPISGHTALYWYRQSLGQGLEFLIYFQGNSAPDKSGLPSDRFSAERTGGSVSTLTIQRTQQEDSAVYLCASSLALAGGYTQYFGPGTRLTVL.